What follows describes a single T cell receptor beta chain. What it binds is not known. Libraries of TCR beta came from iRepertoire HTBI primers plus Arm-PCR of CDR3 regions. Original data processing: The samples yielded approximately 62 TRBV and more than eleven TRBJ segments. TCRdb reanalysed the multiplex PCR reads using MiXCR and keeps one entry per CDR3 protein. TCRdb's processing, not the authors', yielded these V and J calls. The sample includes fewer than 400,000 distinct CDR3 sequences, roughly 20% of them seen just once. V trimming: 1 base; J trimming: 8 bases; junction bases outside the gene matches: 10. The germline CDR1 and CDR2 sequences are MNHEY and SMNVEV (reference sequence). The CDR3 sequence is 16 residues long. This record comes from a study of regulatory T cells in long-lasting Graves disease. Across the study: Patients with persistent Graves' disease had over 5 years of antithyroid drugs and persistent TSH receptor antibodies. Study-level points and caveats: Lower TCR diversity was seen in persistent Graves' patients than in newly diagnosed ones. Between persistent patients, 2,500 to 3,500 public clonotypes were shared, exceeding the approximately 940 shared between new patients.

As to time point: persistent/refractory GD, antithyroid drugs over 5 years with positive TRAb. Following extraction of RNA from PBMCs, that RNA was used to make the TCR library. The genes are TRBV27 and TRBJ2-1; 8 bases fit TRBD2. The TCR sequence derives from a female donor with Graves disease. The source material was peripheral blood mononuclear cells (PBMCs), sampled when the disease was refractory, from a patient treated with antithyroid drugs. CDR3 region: CASSLLDGGESHEQFF. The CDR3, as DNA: TGTGCCAGCAGTTTATTGGACGGGGGGGAAAGTCATGAGCAGTTCTTC.